Listed below are T cell receptor beta chains from one sample, sequenced in a study of T cell responses to AZD1222 COVID-19 vaccine. Profiled with immunoSEQ multiplex PCR; TCRdb holds only in-frame clones, not every one. This table has around 140,000 clones, approximately 89% appearing once. This material consisted of peripheral blood, taken 28 days after the second AZD1222 dose. The receptors derive from an adult who received the AZD1222 COVID-19 vaccine. Each CDR3 is given with its conserved first and last residue. Fields, in order: V gene, J gene, CDR3 protein.

V gene: TRBV24-1
J gene: TRBJ2-1
CDR3 protein: CATSEAGLAGVHSYNEQFF

V gene: TRBV19
J gene: TRBJ1-2
CDR3 protein: CASSITGMEDYGYTF

V gene: TRBV4-3
J gene: TRBJ2-1
CDR3 protein: CASSQDYLSAASNEQFF

V gene: TRBV5-6
J gene: TRBJ2-7
CDR3 protein: CASSLGGGYEQYF

V gene: TRBV7-9
J gene: TRBJ1-1
CDR3 protein: CASSKTGSDTEAFF

V gene: TRBV3-1/TRBV3-2
J gene: TRBJ1-1
CDR3 protein: CASSHDRSEAFF

V gene: TRBV9
J gene: TRBJ1-6
CDR3 protein: CASSGGDDNSPLHF

V gene: TRBV7-6
J gene: TRBJ1-5
CDR3 protein: CASSLGPRGSNQPQHF

V gene: TRBV4-1
J gene: TRBJ1-2
CDR3 protein: CASSPNSPDRADYGYTF

V gene: TRBV4-2
J gene: TRBJ2-7
CDR3 protein: CASSHLPGTSGRGHEQYF

V gene: TRBV3-1/TRBV3-2
J gene: TRBJ1-5
CDR3 protein: CASSHPGWDRQSLNQPQHF

V gene: TRBV19
J gene: TRBJ1-5
CDR3 protein: CARWWGRGNQPQHF

V gene: TRBV4-1
J gene: TRBJ1-5
CDR3 protein: CASSQGSGPNQPQHF

V gene: TRBV19
J gene: TRBJ1-2
CDR3 protein: CASRSQTETYGYTF

V gene: TRBV19
J gene: TRBJ1-1
CDR3 protein: CASSPSPWKTPEAFF